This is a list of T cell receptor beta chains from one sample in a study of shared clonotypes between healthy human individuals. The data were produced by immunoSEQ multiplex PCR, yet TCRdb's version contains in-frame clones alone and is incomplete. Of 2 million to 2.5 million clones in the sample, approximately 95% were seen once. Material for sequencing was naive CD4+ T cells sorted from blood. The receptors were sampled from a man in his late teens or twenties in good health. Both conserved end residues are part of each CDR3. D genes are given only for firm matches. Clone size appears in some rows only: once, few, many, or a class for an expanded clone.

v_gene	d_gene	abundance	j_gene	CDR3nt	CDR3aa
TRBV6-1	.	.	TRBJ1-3	TGTGCCAGTACAGGGTACGCTGGAAACACCATATATTTT	CASTGYAGNTIYF
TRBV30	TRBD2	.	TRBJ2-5	TGTGCCTGGAGTGTAGGAGCGGGGGACCTCCAAGAGACCCAGTACTTC	CAWSVGAGDLQETQYF
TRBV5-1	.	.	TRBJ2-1	TGCGCCAGCAGCTTTGGTAGTTCCTACAATGAGCAGTTCTTC	CASSFGSSYNEQFF
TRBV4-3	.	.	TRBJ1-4	TGCGCCAGCAGCCAAGAACTCAGGGCCGGTAATGAAAAACTGTTTTTT	CASSQELRAGNEKLFF
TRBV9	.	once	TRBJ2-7	TGTGCCAGCAGTTCTACAGGGTCGGGGGAGCAGTACTTC	CASSSTGSGEQYF
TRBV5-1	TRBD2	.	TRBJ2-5	TGCGCCAGCAGCTTGGATAGAGCGGGAGGGCGAGAGACCCAGTACTTC	CASSLDRAGGRETQYF
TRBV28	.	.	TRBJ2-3	TGTGCCAGCAGTTTAAGAGCCAGGAGCACAGATACGCAGTATTTT	CASSLRARSTDTQYF
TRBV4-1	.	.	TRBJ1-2	TGCGCCAGCAGCCAAGTTATCGGGGGCTACACCTTC	CASSQVIGGYTF
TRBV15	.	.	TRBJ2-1	TGTGCCACCAGCAGAGATTGGTCCGAGCAGTTCTTC	CATSRDWSEQFF
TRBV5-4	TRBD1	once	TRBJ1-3	TGTGCCACCGGACAGGATCGCTCTGGAAACACCATATATTTT	CATGQDRSGNTIYF
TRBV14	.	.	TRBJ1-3	TGTGCCAGCAGTTGGGACACGGAAGGAAACACCATATATTTT	CASSWDTEGNTIYF
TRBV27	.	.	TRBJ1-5	TGTGCCAGCAGTTTATCGCCCCAGCCCACTCAGCCCCAGCATTTT	CASSLSPQPTQPQHF
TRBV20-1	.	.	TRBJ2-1	TGCAGTGCGCTGAGCGACAATGAGCAGTTCTTC	CSALSDNEQFF
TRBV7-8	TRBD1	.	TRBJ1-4	TGTGCCAGCAGCTTGCGATTGACAGGGACTAATGAAAAACTGTTTTTT	CASSLRLTGTNEKLFF
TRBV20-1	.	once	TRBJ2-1	TGCAGTGTGGACGGATTAAATGAGCAGTTCTTC	CSVDGLNEQFF
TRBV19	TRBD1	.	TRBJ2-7	TGTGCCAGTACATCACAGGGGGCTTACGAGCAGTACTTC	CASTSQGAYEQYF
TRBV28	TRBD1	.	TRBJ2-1	TGTGCCAGCAGTCCTAGACAGGGGGCGATCTACAATGAGCAGTTCTTC	CASSPRQGAIYNEQFF
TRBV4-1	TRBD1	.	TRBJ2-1	TGCGCCAGCAGCCAAGAAGTAAGAGGGACAGGGATCAATGAGCAGTTCTTC	CASSQEVRGTGINEQFF
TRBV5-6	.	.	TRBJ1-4	TGTGCCAGCAGCTGGAGTACAGTTTATAATGAAAAACTGTTTTTT	CASSWSTVYNEKLFF
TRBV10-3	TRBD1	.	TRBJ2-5	TGTGCCATCAGCGTCGACAGGGGGAAAGAGACCCAGTACTTC	CAISVDRGKETQYF
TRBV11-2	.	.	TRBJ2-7	TGTGCCAGCAGCTACGCTTACGAGCAGTACTTC	CASSYAYEQYF
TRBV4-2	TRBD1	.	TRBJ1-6	TGTGCCAGCAGCCAAGAAACAGGGGGATTGACACCCCTCCACTTT	CASSQETGGLTPLHF
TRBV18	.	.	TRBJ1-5	TGTGCCAGCTCACCACGGGCGGCCGACAAATCTAGCAATCAGCCCCAGCATTTT	CASSPRAADKSSNQPQHF
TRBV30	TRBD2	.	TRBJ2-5	TGTGCGTCTTCGGGAGGGTTCCAAGAGACCCAGTACTTC	CASSGGFQETQYF
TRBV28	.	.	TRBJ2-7	TGTGCCAGCGTCAGGGGTTACGAGCAGTACTTC	CASVRGYEQYF
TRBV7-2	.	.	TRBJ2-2	TGTGCCAGCAGCTTAGACGGACTTAACACCGGGGAGCTGTTTTTT	CASSLDGLNTGELFF
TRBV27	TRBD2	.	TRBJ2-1	TGTGCCAGCACCGGCGGGAGGGCCTATAACAATGAGCAGTTCTTC	CASTGGRAYNNEQFF
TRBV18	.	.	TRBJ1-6	TGTGCCAGCTCACTCAACAGTAATAATTCACCCCTCCACTTT	CASSLNSNNSPLHF
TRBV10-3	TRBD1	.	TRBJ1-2	TGTGCCATCAAAGATCCCGGGACAGGGGAGGACTATGGCTACACCTTC	CAIKDPGTGEDYGYTF
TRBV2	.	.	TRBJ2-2	TGTGCCAGCAGACCTCGAGTCAGAGCGAACACCGGGGAGCTGTTTTTT	CASRPRVRANTGELFF
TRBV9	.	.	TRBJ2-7	TGTGCCAGCAGCGTACCGCGATCGGCTATCTCCTACGAGCAGTACTTC	CASSVPRSAISYEQYF
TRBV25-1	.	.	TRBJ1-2	TGTGCCAGCATAGGGGAAATTAACTATGGCTACACCTTC	CASIGEINYGYTF
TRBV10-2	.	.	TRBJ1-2	TGCGCCAGCAGTGCTGGCAGGGACTATGGCTACACCTTC	CASSAGRDYGYTF
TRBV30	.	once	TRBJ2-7	TGTGCCTGGAACCCGGGCTCCCCCCGCTCGGAGTACTTC	CAWNPGSPRSEYF
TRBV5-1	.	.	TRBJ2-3	TGCGCCAGCAGCGCCGACGCCGCCACAGATACGCAGTATTTT	CASSADAATDTQYF
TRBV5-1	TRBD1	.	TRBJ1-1	TGCGCCAGCAGCGGATTGACAGGGGCTCTGAACACTGAAGCTTTCTTT	CASSGLTGALNTEAFF
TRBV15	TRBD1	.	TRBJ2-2	TGTGCCACCAGCAGAGATAGTTTTCCAGGGGGCAACACCGGGGAGCTGTTTTTT	CATSRDSFPGGNTGELFF
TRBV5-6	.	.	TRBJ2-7	TGTGCCAGCAGCTTCTACACTTCCTACGAGCAGTACTTC	CASSFYTSYEQYF
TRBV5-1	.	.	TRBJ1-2	TGCGCCAGCAGCTTGGAAGGACAGAACTATGGCTACACCTTC	CASSLEGQNYGYTF
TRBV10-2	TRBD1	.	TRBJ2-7	TGCGCCAGCAGTGAGTTGGACAGGGGGGGATACGAGCAGTACTTC	CASSELDRGGYEQYF
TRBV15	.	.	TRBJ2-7	TGTGCCACCAGCAGAGAGGGCACCCGGGCCGAGCAGTACTTC	CATSREGTRAEQYF
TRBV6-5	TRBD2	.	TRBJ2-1	TGTGCCAGCAGTTACCGGGGACTAGGGAATTACAATGAGCAGTTCTTC	CASSYRGLGNYNEQFF
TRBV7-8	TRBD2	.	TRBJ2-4	TGTGCCAGCAGCCTTGGACTAGCGGGATTCGTCAAAAACATTCAGTACTTC	CASSLGLAGFVKNIQYF
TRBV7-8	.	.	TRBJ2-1	TGTGCCAGCAGCTGGCCCGGGGAGACTATCAGCAATGAGCAGTTCTTC	CASSWPGETISNEQFF
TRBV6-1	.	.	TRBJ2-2	TGTGCCAGCAGAGTCTTTACCGGGGAGCTGTTTTTT	CASRVFTGELFF
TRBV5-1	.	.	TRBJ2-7	TGCGCCAGCAGCTTGGGTCCGTCGGACTCCTACGAGCAGTACTTC	CASSLGPSDSYEQYF